This T cell receptor (beta chain) stems from a study of PD-L1 blockade in urothelial cancer. Looking at the study overall: At 6 weeks and at 3 weeks (second dose) after treatment start, blood was analyzed. Study-wide findings and caveats: Tumor-associated blood clones were expanded more by durable-benefit patients at 3 weeks.

This table comes from immunoSEQ multiplex PCR, and its TCRdb copy is limited to in-frame clones, with some not included. Of about 120,000 clones listed, about 89% were seen once; the top ten hold under 2%. Time point of the sample: peripheral blood 6 weeks after treatment start. Patients were living with locally advanced or metastatic urothelial carcinoma. The germline V gene has CDR1 MNHNY and CDR2 SVGAGI (reference sequence). Trimming cost V 6 bases and J 1 base; bases outside gene matches: 2. The CDR3 contains 15 residues. As concerns this clone: Its antigen is unknown.

The receptor was isolated from a man between 60 and 75 years old with urothelial cancer. The V call is TRBV6-6, the J call TRBJ2-2, with 10 positions matching TRBD1. Sequencing used PBMCs, obtained around atezolizumab (anti-PD-L1) treatment. The CDR3 DNA reads as TGTGCCAGCAGGGGGGACAGGGGGAACACCGGGGAGCTGTTTTTT. Protein: CASRGDRGNTGELFF.